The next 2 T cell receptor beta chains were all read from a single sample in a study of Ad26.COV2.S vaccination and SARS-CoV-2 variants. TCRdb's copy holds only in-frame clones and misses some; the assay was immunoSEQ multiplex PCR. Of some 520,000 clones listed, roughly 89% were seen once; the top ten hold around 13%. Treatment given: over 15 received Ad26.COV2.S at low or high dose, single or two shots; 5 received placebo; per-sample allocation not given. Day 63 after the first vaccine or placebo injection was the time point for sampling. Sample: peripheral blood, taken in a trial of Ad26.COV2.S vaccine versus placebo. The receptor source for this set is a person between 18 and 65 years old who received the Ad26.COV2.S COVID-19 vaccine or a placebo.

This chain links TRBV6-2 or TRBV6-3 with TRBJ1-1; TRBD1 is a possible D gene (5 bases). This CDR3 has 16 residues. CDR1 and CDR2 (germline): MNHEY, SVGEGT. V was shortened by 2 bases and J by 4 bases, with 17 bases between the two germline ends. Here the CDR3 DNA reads TGTGCCAGCAGTTACGGGTCCAGGGAGGGGTCCACTGAAGCTTTCTTT. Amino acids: CASSYGSREGSTEAFF.

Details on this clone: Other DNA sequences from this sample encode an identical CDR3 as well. The CDR3 DNA reads as TGTGCCAGCAGTTTATCAAAGGAGACCCAGTACTTC. It yields the protein CASSLSKETQYF. V gene TRBV28 combines with J gene TRBJ2-5; no clear D gene. The CDR3 loop spans 12 amino acids. Germline CDR1 reads MDHEN; CDR2 reads SYDVKM. V gave up 1 base and J gave up 5 bases, with 5 bases separating them.